One sample yielded the 21 T cell receptor beta chains listed below, sequenced in a study of blood T cell repertoires in COVID-19. Some clones are missing from TCRdb's copy, which holds only in-frame ones; the method was immunoSEQ multiplex PCR. Of some 240,000 clones listed, 75% to 90% are singletons. Input material: peripheral blood. Receptors were obtained from a man aged 60-69 years who had recovered from COVID-19.

At least ten counts were recorded for this clone. The chain employs TRBV19 and TRBJ2-2, with D perhaps matching TRBD2 (5 bases). CDR1 LNHDA and CDR2 SQIVND come from the germline V gene (reference sequence). This CDR3 is built from 13 residues. Deletions cut 7 bases from V and 7 bases from J, with 13 bases between. CDR3 sequence: CASTRTGFGELFF. DNA for the CDR3: TGTGCCAGTACCCGGACGGGATTCGGGGAGCTGTTTTTT.

As concerns this clone: A read error may produce the germline difference seen at one junction end. J is TRBJ2-7 and V is TRBV7-7; 8 positions match TRBD1. Germline lookup yields CDR1 SSHAT and CDR2 FNYEAQ (reference sequence). CDR3 length: 15 amino acids. CDR3 in DNA: TGTGCTAGCAGCGCCGGGACAGGCATCTCCTACGAGCAGTACTTC. Encoded protein: CASSAGTGISYEQYF.

The chain combines TRBV5-1 with TRBJ2-5; 7 bases line up with TRBD2. The CDR3 length is 13 residues. Germline assignment: CDR1 SGHRS and CDR2 YFSETQ. Unmatched junction bases numbered 1, after V lost 4 bases and J lost 1 base. As DNA, the CDR3 is TGCGCCAGCAGCCCTAGCGGCCAAGAGACCCAGTACTTC. This translates into CASSPSGQETQYF.

CDR3 in amino acids: CASSLVRGMNTEAFF. The CDR3 DNA reads TGCGCCAGCAGCTTGGTCAGAGGGATGAACACTGAAGCTTTCTTT. V usage is TRBV5-1 and J usage is TRBJ1-1; D not resolved. Germline V gives CDR1 SGHRS, CDR2 YFSETQ. Trimming removed 0 bases from V and 0 bases from J, with 9 bases in between. The CDR3 consists of 15 residues.

V usage is TRBV6-5 and J usage is TRBJ2-7; 8 bases fit TRBD1. This CDR3 comprises 14 residues. Germline CDR1 and CDR2: MNHEY and SVGAGI. V was pared by 6 bases and J by 4 bases, with 8 bases of the junction left unmatched. The CDR3 is CASRWDRKTYEQYF. As DNA, the CDR3 is TGTGCCAGCAGGTGGGACAGGAAAACTTACGAGCAGTACTTC.

This chain joins TRBV2 and TRBJ2-7; a weak D match, TRBD1 (6 bases). CDR1 is SNHLY and CDR2 is FYNNEI in the germline V gene. Trimming removed 4 bases at V and 4 bases at J, with 14 bases between. This CDR3 has 14 amino acids. The CDR3 loop is CASSVARGPYEQYF. CDR3 sequence (DNA): TGTGCCAGCAGTGTGGCCAGGGGACCTTACGAGCAGTACTTC. Variable domain in full (rest from reference TRBV2 and TRBJ2-7): EPEVTQTPSHQVTQMGQEVILRCVPISNHLYFYWYRQILGQKVEFLVSFYNNEISEKSEIFDDQFSVERPDGSNFTLKIRSTKLEDSAMYFCASSVARGPYEQYFGPGTRLTVT.

The V and J genes are TRBV2 and TRBJ1-1; D is perhaps TRBD1 (5 bases). Germline V gene data show CDR1 as SNHLY and CDR2 as FYNNEI. There are 15 residues in the CDR3. Trimming cost V 8 bases and J 0 bases, with 16 bases left between them. The CDR3 is CASLPGVRLNTEAFF. CDR3 nucleotide sequence: TGTGCCAGCCTTCCGGGGGTAAGGTTGAACACTGAAGCTTTCTTT.

The chain links TRBV5-1 to TRBJ2-1; 10 bases are shared with TRBD2. The CDR3 spans 19 residues. Trimming took 0 bases from V and 2 from J; bases not matched to a gene: 11. Germline V CDR1 and CDR2: SGHRS, YFSETQ. CDR3 residues: CASSLVAPSGGSAYNEQFF. DNA of the CDR3: TGCGCCAGCAGCTTGGTGGCACCTAGCGGGGGATCAGCCTACAATGAGCAGTTCTTC.

The chain combines TRBV19 with TRBJ2-3; a weak D match, TRBD2 (7 bases). This CDR3 contains 16 residues. The V end lost 5 bases, the J end lost 4 bases, and 19 bases lay between the germline ends. CDR1 and CDR2 from the germline V gene are LNHDA and SQIVND (reference sequence). The CDR3 protein is CASSFRTALAADTQYF. As DNA, the CDR3 is TGTGCCAGTAGTTTCAGGACAGCCCTAGCGGCAGATACGCAGTATTTT.

This chain's CDR3 is CASSFTGYNEQFF. The CDR3 region has the DNA TGCGCCAGCAGCTTTACAGGATACAATGAGCAGTTCTTC. This sequence joins TRBV5-1 and TRBJ2-1; tentative D call: TRBD1 (5 bases). Trimming shortened V by 2 bases and J by 4 bases, and 7 bases separated the two germline ends. The CDR3 is made up of 13 amino acids. CDR1 SGHRS and CDR2 YFSETQ come from the germline V gene.

Many counts were recorded for this clone. The V call is TRBV19, the J call TRBJ1-6; TRBD1 aligns across 9 bases. Unmatched junction bases numbered 4, after V lost 6 bases and J lost 4 bases. Germline CDR1 is LNHDA and CDR2 is SQIVND (reference sequence). This CDR3 comprises 15 residues. CDR3 region: CASSDGTGYNSPLHF. CDR3 in DNA: TGTGCCAGTAGCGATGGGACAGGGTATAATTCACCCCTCCACTTT.

J is TRBJ2-1 and V is TRBV6-1, with D possibly TRBD2 on 6 matching bases. This CDR3 comprises 14 residues. Per the germline V gene, CDR1 is MNHNS and CDR2 is SASEGT. V gave up 3 bases and J gave up 3 bases, with 9 bases separating them. CDR3 residues: CASSEEGHYNEQFF. CDR3 in DNA: TGTGCCAGCAGTGAGGAGGGCCACTACAATGAGCAGTTCTTC.

This clone was counted once. V gene TRBV7-9 combines with J gene TRBJ1-1; D unclear. The CDR3 has 15 residues. CDR1 is SEHNR and CDR2 is FQNEAQ in the germline V gene (reference sequence). The ends were cut back, 5 bases at V and 4 bases at J, with 17 bases in the middle. The CDR3 DNA is TGTGCCAGCAGCCGCGAACCGGGAGTAGGCACTGAAGCTTTCTTT. Translated, it gives CASSREPGVGTEAFF. Looking up the rest from reference TRBV7-9 and TRBJ1-1 gives the full variable domain: DTGVSQNPRHKITKRGQNVTFRCDPISEHNRLYWYRQTLGQGPEFLTYFQNEAQLEKSRLLSDRFSAERPKGSFSTLEIQRTEQGDSAMYLCASSREPGVGTEAFFGQGTRLTVV.

The chain joins TRBV3-1 (or the pseudogene TRBV3-2) to TRBJ1-1; D is perhaps TRBD1 (5 bases). Germline-derived CDR1 and CDR2 are LGHDT and YNNKEL (reference sequence). This CDR3 has 14 residues. The V and J ends lost 1 base and 1 base respectively, with 7 bases between them. This CDR3 is CASSQGQTNTEAFF. The CDR3 nucleotides read TGTGCCAGCAGCCAAGGACAGACGAACACTGAAGCTTTCTTT.

The V call is TRBV7-3, the J call TRBJ1-2; D might be TRBD1 (6 bases). The CDR3 sequence is 13 residues long. Germline CDR1 and CDR2: SGHTA and FQGTGA. With 5 bases removed from V and 8 bases from J, the gap between germline ends came to 15 bases. The CDR3 loop reads CASSVTGFTGYTF. In DNA, the CDR3 is TGTGCCAGCAGCGTCACAGGGTTTACCGGCTACACCTTC.

V usage is TRBV19 and J usage is TRBJ1-3, with a possible D match to TRBD1 (5 bases). The CDR3 is 14 amino acids. Germline assignment: CDR1 LNHDA and CDR2 SQIVND (reference sequence). With 11 bases removed from V and 0 bases from J, the gap between germline ends came to 14 bases. CDR3 region: CASGTFGSGNTIYF. The CDR3 nucleotides are TGTGCCTCAGGGACTTTTGGCTCTGGAAACACCATATATTTT.

V gene TRBV7-8 combines with J gene TRBJ2-5; TRBD2 matches at 13 bases. V gave up 6 bases and J gave up 4 bases; unmatched junction bases: 8. Germline-derived CDR1 and CDR2 are SGHVS and FQNEAQ. CDR3 size: 16 residues. The CDR3 sequence is CASRPLAGGPGETQYF. The CDR3 coding sequence is TGTGCCAGCAGACCACTAGCGGGGGGGCCCGGAGAGACCCAGTACTTC.

The CDR3 DNA is TGTGCCAGCAGCCCTCGCGGGACAGGGGGCGGTCAGCCCCAGCATTTT. Encoded protein: CASSPRGTGGGQPQHF. The chain joins TRBV13 to TRBJ1-5; TRBD1 agrees at 12 bases. This CDR3 is built from 16 residues. With V trimmed by 5 bases and J by 6 bases, 8 bases remained unmatched. CDR1 PRHDT and CDR2 FYEKMQ come from the germline V gene (reference sequence).

V gene TRBV11-2 combines with J gene TRBJ1-2; D is unresolved. The V end was cut by 2 bases, the J end by 8 bases, with 12 bases between. Germline CDR1 and CDR2: SGHAT and FQNNGV. CDR3 size: 13 residues. Here the CDR3 DNA reads TGTGCCAGCAGCTTATCAAACGGGTTCGGCTACACCTTC. Translation gives CASSLSNGFGYTF.

The chain employs TRBV30 and TRBJ2-5; TRBD2 matches 8 bases. CDR3 length equals 15 residues. Germline V gene sequence: CDR1 GTSNPN, CDR2 SVGIG (reference sequence). The V gene end was trimmed by 3 bases and the J gene end by 2 bases; junction bases not matched to a gene: 8. CDR3 region: CAWSAGLGPQETQYF. In DNA, the CDR3 is TGTGCCTGGAGCGCGGGACTAGGTCCTCAAGAGACCCAGTACTTC. Looking up the rest from reference TRBV30 and TRBJ2-5 gives the full variable domain: SQTIHQWPATLVQPVGSPLSLECTVEGTSNPNLYWYRQAAGRGLQLLFYSVGIGQISSEVPQNLSASRPQDRQFILSSKKLLLSDSGFYLCAWSAGLGPQETQYFGPGTRLLVL.

This chain joins TRBV19 and TRBJ2-5, with 7 bases that match TRBD2. Losses at the gene ends were 10 bases for V and 1 base for J; bases not matched to a gene: 9. The CDR3 contains 14 residues. Germline CDR1 reads LNHDA; CDR2 reads SQIVND (reference sequence). The CDR3 DNA reads as TGTGCCACGCAGACTAGCTTGGCCCAAGAGACCCAGTACTTC. Encoded protein: CATQTSLAQETQYF.